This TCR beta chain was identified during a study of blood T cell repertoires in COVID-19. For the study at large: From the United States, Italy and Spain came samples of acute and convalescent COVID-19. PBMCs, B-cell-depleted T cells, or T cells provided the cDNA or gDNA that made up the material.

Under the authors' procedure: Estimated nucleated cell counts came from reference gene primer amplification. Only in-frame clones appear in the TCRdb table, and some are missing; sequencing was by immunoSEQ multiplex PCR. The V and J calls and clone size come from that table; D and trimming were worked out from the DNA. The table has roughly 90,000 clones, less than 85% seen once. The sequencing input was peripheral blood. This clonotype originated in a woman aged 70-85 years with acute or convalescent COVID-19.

The CDR3 DNA reads TGTGCCAGCAGCCAAGGGACTAGCGGCAACAATGAGCAGTTCTTC. This encodes CASSQGTSGNNEQFF. The rearrangement joins TRBV3-1 (or the pseudogene TRBV3-2) to TRBJ2-1; 10 nucleotides line up with TRBD2. The CDR3 length is 15 residues. V dropped 1 base and J dropped 5; count of bases not matched to a gene: 2. Germline-derived CDR1 and CDR2 are LGHDT and YNNKEL (reference sequence).